The TCR beta chain under discussion was sequenced for a study of T cell responses to AZD1222 COVID-19 vaccine. Comments on this clone: What it binds is unknown.

The table came from immunoSEQ multiplex PCR; TCRdb's copy has only in-frame clones and leaves some out. Here the sample spans more than 80,000 clones, approximately 85% being singletons. Regarding the study as a whole: Mostly white British, mostly female donors; authors suggested clonal diversity may be underestimated. Spike-specific TCR depth and breadth grew after two AZD1222 doses. Repertoires were collected only later (after the peak T cell response had occurred).

This sequence was found in an adult who received the AZD1222 COVID-19 vaccine. The material sequenced was peripheral blood, taken 28 days after the second AZD1222 dose.

CDR3 coding DNA: TGTGCCAGTAGTCAGGGGGCGCGATACGAGCAGTACTTC. Encoded protein: CASSQGARYEQYF. This sequence joins TRBV19 and TRBJ2-7; TRBD1 matches at 8 bases. The germline gives CDR1 LNHDA, CDR2 SQIVND (reference sequence). The ends lost 5 bases at V and 4 bases at J; junction bases unmatched: 4. This CDR3 has 13 residues.